This TCR beta chain came from a study of cytomegalovirus exposure and HLA in healthy donors. Trimming took 4 bases from V and 2 from J; bases not matched to a gene: 3. Germline assignment: CDR1 SGHRS and CDR2 YFSETQ. This CDR3 is built from 13 residues. As regards this clone: Its specificity is unknown.

Overall study results and limits: Being productive about 87% or about 30% of the time was typical of most TCR beta V segments in an earlier analysis. An Asian-associated ancestry cluster reportedly showed fewer N-insertions than the approximately 620-donor mean in a later analysis. Overall, roughly 170 TCR beta chains were annotated as cytomegalovirus-associated. A later analysis showed HLA-associated TCR beta chains outstripping equally common others in clonal expansion.

Researchers ran the PCR with 60 Vbeta and 13 Jbeta primers. Measured with immunoSEQ multiplex PCR; TCRdb has only the in-frame clones, and not every one. The table includes 95,000 or so clones, about 86% detected once. V and J are TRBV5-1 and TRBJ2-7; 7 bases match TRBD1. The material sequenced was PBMCs. The receptor was isolated from an older woman in good health and CMV-seropositive. CDR3 nucleotide sequence: TGCGCCAGCAGCCCGGGGACAGCCTACGAGCAGTACTTC. Amino acids: CASSPGTAYEQYF.